Reported below is one T cell receptor (beta chain). The data are from a study of cytomegalovirus exposure and HLA in healthy donors. The PCR was carried out with 60 Vbeta primers and 13 Jbeta primers. Clones were read by immunoSEQ multiplex PCR, and TCRdb kept only the in-frame ones, dropping some. The repertoire holds some 180,000 clones, with 70% to 80% as singletons. The J segment lost 9 bases and the V segment lost 6 bases, leaving 12 bases of the junction unmatched. This CDR3 has 16 amino acids. Germline loops: CDR1 WSHSY, CDR2 SAAADI. The chain employs TRBV10-2 and TRBJ2-1; 12 bases line up with TRBD1. The clonotype originates from a man in his late teens or twenties in good health and CMV-seronegative. The sample taken for sequencing was PBMCs. The CDR3 region is CASRYKARDRGPEQFF. The DNA of the CDR3 is TGCGCCAGCAGGTATAAAGCCCGGGACAGGGGGCCTGAGCAGTTCTTC.